These T cell receptor beta chains were read from a single sample in a study of T cell repertoires in cytomegalovirus infection. Via MiXCR, TCRdb re-called the reads, giving one row per CDR3 protein. The table has 150,000 to 200,000 distinct CDR3 sequences, about a tenth seen once; the top ten hold about 4.6%. The sequenced material came from PBMCs. The receptors here all came from a human donor in good health (CMV status not recorded). Some clones in this sample may be carry-over from other donors' samples. Both conserved end residues are trimmed from each CDR3. A D gene is named only where the DNA matches it firmly.

cdr3_aa | d_call | j_call | cdr3_length | v_call
ASSLARLETQY | - | TRBJ2-5 | 11 | TRBV7-8
SVEWGDEQY | - | TRBJ2-7 | 9 | TRBV29-1
ASSPERETQY | - | TRBJ2-5 | 10 | TRBV7-2
ASSPLPVQDSGNTIY | - | TRBJ1-3 | 15 | TRBV18
ASSYSGGPRTEAF | - | TRBJ1-1 | 13 | TRBV6-5
ASRTSGTGYEQY | TRBD1 | TRBJ2-7 | 12 | TRBV7-8
AWSSLGGKTGKAF | - | TRBJ1-1 | 13 | TRBV30
ASSPGARNEKLF | - | TRBJ1-4 | 12 | TRBV7-6
ASSPENRGPAF | TRBD1 | TRBJ1-1 | 11 | TRBV14
ASSYGTSFGEQF | TRBD2 | TRBJ2-1 | 12 | TRBV6-2/TRBV6-3
ASSLGTGFLGPNQPQH | TRBD1 | TRBJ1-5 | 16 | TRBV7-9
ASRGVGSIDPQH | - | TRBJ1-5 | 12 | TRBV10-2
ASSDRAYGYT | TRBD1 | TRBJ1-2 | 10 | TRBV6-2/TRBV6-3
ASSLGFSNEQF | - | TRBJ2-1 | 11 | TRBV5-1
ASSPGQGGETQY | TRBD1 | TRBJ2-5 | 12 | TRBV11-2
ARALLDRLNEKLF | TRBD1 | TRBJ1-4 | 13 | TRBV27
ATSAGGGARRAGELF | TRBD2 | TRBJ2-2 | 15 | TRBV24-1
SVGGSGRGFSTDTQY | TRBD2 | TRBJ2-3 | 15 | TRBV29-1
ASSSSTGGDQPQH | TRBD1 | TRBJ1-5 | 13 | TRBV5-1
ASSSLNTGELF | - | TRBJ2-2 | 11 | TRBV28
ASTIHPRNQY | - | TRBJ2-5 | 10 | TRBV7-2
ASSYSGDTGYEQY | - | TRBJ2-7 | 13 | TRBV6-5
ASSLENGFSEAF | - | TRBJ1-1 | 12 | TRBV7-9
ASSRGVTEAF | - | TRBJ1-1 | 10 | TRBV28
SVGVDSSSYEQY | - | TRBJ2-7 | 12 | TRBV29-1
ASSFSTVATDTQY | - | TRBJ2-3 | 13 | TRBV7-2
ASSPGTGNQPQH | TRBD1 | TRBJ1-5 | 12 | TRBV28
ASSEDRGQPQH | TRBD1 | TRBJ1-5 | 11 | TRBV2
ASTIGGVEQY | - | TRBJ2-7 | 10 | TRBV28
ASSQDPDYGYT | - | TRBJ1-2 | 11 | TRBV4-3
ASSQVRVSGNTIY | - | TRBJ1-3 | 13 | TRBV3-1
ASSYRAYEQY | - | TRBJ2-7 | 10 | TRBV6-2/TRBV6-3
ASSRAGASLDRS | TRBD2 | TRBJ2-1 | 12 | TRBV7-9
ASSPAPGQGEQETQY | TRBD1 | TRBJ2-5 | 15 | TRBV7-9
ASTSPVINYGYT | - | TRBJ1-2 | 12 | TRBV28
ASSLDVTQY | - | TRBJ2-5 | 9 | TRBV7-8
ASSRTSGRETQY | TRBD2 | TRBJ2-5 | 12 | TRBV5-6
ASSQDRGRGPEAF | - | TRBJ1-1 | 13 | TRBV14